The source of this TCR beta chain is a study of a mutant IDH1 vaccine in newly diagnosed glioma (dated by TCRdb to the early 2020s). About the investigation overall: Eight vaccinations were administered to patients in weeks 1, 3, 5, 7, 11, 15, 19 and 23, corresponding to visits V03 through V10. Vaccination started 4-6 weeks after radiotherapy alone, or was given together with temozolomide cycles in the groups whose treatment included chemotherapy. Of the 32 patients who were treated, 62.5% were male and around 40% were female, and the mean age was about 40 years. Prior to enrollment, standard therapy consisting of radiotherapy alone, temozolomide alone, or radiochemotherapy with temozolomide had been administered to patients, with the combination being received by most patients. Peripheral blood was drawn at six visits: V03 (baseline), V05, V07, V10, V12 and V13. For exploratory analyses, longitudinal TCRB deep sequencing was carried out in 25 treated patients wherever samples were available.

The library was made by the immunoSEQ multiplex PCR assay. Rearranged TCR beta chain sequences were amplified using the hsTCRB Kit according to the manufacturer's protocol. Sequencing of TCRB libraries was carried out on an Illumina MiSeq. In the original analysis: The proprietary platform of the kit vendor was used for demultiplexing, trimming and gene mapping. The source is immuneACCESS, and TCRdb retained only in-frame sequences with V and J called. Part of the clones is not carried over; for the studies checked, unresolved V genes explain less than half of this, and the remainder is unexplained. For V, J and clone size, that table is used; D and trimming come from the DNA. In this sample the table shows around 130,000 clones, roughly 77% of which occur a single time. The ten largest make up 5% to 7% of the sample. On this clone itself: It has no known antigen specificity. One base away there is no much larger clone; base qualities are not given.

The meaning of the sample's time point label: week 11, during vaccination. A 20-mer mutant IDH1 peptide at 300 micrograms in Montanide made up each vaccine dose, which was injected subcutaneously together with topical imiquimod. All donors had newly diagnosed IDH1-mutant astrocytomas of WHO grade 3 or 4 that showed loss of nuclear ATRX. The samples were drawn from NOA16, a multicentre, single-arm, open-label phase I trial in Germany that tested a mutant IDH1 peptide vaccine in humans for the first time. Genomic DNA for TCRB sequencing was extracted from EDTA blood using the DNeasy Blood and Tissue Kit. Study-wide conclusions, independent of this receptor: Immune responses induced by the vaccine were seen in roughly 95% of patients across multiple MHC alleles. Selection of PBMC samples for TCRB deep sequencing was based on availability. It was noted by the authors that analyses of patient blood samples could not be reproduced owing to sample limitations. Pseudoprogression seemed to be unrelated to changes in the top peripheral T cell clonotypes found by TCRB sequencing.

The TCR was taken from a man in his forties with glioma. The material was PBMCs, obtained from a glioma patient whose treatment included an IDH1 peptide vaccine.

CDR3 reads: CASSLSRTNRKSEKLFF. The DNA reads TGTGCCAGCAGTTTATCGCGGACAAACCGAAAGAGTGAAAAACTGTTTTTT. The chain joins TRBV27 to TRBJ1-4, with TRBD1 tentatively as D gene (5 bases match). At the junction V is shortened by 0 bases and J by 7 bases, with 18 bases in between. From the germline V gene (reference sequence), CDR1 is MNHEY and CDR2 is SMNVEV. The CDR3 runs 17 amino acids, cysteine and phenylalanine included. Only the CDR3 region is kept as DNA, spanning 51 bases read in frame from base 1. With the portions outside the CDR3 filled from the reference TRBV27 and TRBJ1-4 genes, the complete variable region becomes EAQVTQNPRYLITVTGKKLTVTCSQNMNHEYMSWYRQDPGLGLRQIYYSMNVEVTDKGDVPEGYKVSRKEKRNFPLILESPSPNQTSLYFCASSLSRTNRKSEKLFFGSGTQLSVL.